Each of the 31 T cell receptor beta chains below was sequenced from the same sample in a study of T-cell memory formation after mild COVID-19. TCRdb ran MiXCR on the 5' RACE reads and lists one entry per CDR3 protein. There are approximately 300,000 distinct CDR3 sequences in the sample; about 16% occur only once, and roughly 20% lies in the top ten. Sequenced input: PBMCs or a T cell subset sorted from them (not recorded which). All receptors derive from a man in his late teens or twenties who had mild COVID-19 (a few samples of this study predate the infection). Cell type and time point are not known.

There are a few counts of this clonotype. The V gene is TRBV10-3, the J gene TRBJ2-1; TRBD2 agrees at 8 bases. The CDR3 loop spans 15 amino acids. After removal of 10 bases from V and 0 bases from J, the junction contained 8 bases not matched to a gene. Germline loops: CDR1 ENHRY, CDR2 SYGVKD. The CDR3 loop is CATAGGGSSYNEQFF. The CDR3 bases are TGTGCCACCGCGGGAGGAGGGTCCTCCTACAATGAGCAGTTCTTC.

This clonotype was observed a handful of times. This chain links TRBV5-1 with TRBJ1-1; TRBD1 is a possible D gene (5 bases). V lost 3 bases and J 1 base, leaving 13 bases between the germline ends. There are 15 residues in the CDR3. Germline V CDR1 and CDR2: SGHRS, YFSETQ. CDR3 nucleotides: TGCGCCAGCAGCTCACGGGCGGGGGGGAACACTGAAGCTTTCTTT. Translating it yields CASSSRAGGNTEAFF.

A few counts support this clonotype. The chain uses TRBV18 and TRBJ2-3; D remains ambiguous. The CDR3 covers 13 residues. CDR1 is KGHSH, CDR2 LQKENI, per germline. The V and J ends lost 6 bases and 1 base respectively, with 8 bases between them. The CDR3 protein is CASSPDGTDTQYF. In DNA form, the CDR3 reads TGTGCCAGCTCCCCGGACGGCACAGATACGCAGTATTTT.

This clonotype was recorded a few times. The J gene is TRBJ2-1, the V gene TRBV5-1, with D maybe TRBD2 (6 bases). V was pared by 0 bases and J by 3 bases, with 13 bases between. CDR3 length: 16 amino acids. The germline V gene has CDR1 SGHRS and CDR2 YFSETQ. The CDR3 DNA follows: TGCGCCAGCAGCTTGGCCGGGGGAGGCAACTACAATGAGCAGTTCTTC. Translated, it gives CASSLAGGGNYNEQFF. The full variable domain, in which reference TRBV5-1 and TRBJ2-1 provide the parts outside the CDR3, is KAGVTQTPRYLIKTRGQQVTLSCSPISGHRSVSWYQQTPGQGLQFLFEYFSETQRNKGNFPGRFSGRQFSNSRSEMNVSTLELGDSALYLCASSLAGGGNYNEQFFGPGTRLTVL.

The genes are TRBV18 and TRBJ2-3, with 9 nucleotides matching TRBD2. The CDR3 contains 18 residues. V gave up 4 bases and J gave up 2 bases; unmatched junction bases: 13. CDR1 KGHSH and CDR2 LQKENI come from the germline V gene. The CDR3 DNA reads TGTGCCAGCTCACTCTATCCACTAGCGGGTCTTTACACAGATACGCAGTATTTT. Encoded protein: CASSLYPLAGLYTDTQYF.

With respect to this clonotype: Here the CDR3 omits its conserved ending phenylalanine or tryptophan, so a read error is the likely source. It is unclear where the CDR3 begins or ends on the DNA, so no DNA is shown, and the CDR3 is as TCRdb lists it. CDR3 region: CASSPSDRGSIGL. This chain joins TRBV18 and TRBJ2-5; the table gives TRBD1 as D, unverified against the DNA. Germline CDR1 reads KGHSH; CDR2 reads LQKENI. The CDR3 has 13 amino acids, counting both end residues.

The sample holds many counts of this clonotype. The chain links TRBV7-6 to TRBJ2-3; D tentatively reads TRBD1 or TRBD2 (5 bases each). V lost 1 base and J lost 4, with 12 bases in between. CDR1 and CDR2 from the germline V gene are SGHVS and FNYEAQ. The CDR3 sequence is 15 residues long. CDR3 nucleotides: TGTGCCAGCAGCTTAGGTCTGGGGGTGGCAGATACGCAGTATTTT. Residues: CASSLGLGVADTQYF.

This clonotype occurred a few times. This chain links TRBV5-1 with TRBJ2-4, with 9 positions matching TRBD1. The CDR3 loop spans 17 amino acids. J lost 3 bases, V lost 1 base, and 8 bases had no gene match. CDR1 and CDR2 (germline): SGHRS, YFSETQ. CDR3 in amino acids: CASSLLPGQGDKNIQYF. The CDR3 coding sequence is TGCGCCAGCAGCTTGCTCCCGGGACAGGGTGACAAAAACATTCAGTACTTC.

The table lists this clonotype with a few counts. V and J are TRBV4-1 and TRBJ2-1; 7 bases align to TRBD1. The CDR3 consists of 15 residues. The germline gives CDR1 MGHRA, CDR2 YSYEKL. V shed 1 base, J shed 6 bases, and the junction held 6 bases outside the gene matches. CDR3: CASSQVGAGGNEQFF. As DNA, the CDR3 is TGCGCCAGCAGCCAAGTAGGGGCAGGGGGCAATGAGCAGTTCTTC.

The chain carries TRBV6-5 and TRBJ1-1; D unresolved. Deletions cut 5 bases from V and 1 base from J, with 11 bases between. Looked up from germline, CDR1 is MNHEY and CDR2 is SVGAGI. The CDR3 totals 14 residues. The CDR3 nucleotides read TGTGCCAGCAGTGGTTTGTGGGGGAACACTGAAGCTTTCTTT. It encodes CASSGLWGNTEAFF.

The chain employs TRBV7-2 and TRBJ1-1; D is unresolved. The CDR3 consists of 12 residues. V was shortened by 0 bases and J by 7 bases, with 6 bases between the two germline ends. Germline V lookup: CDR1 SGHTA, CDR2 FQGNSA. In nucleotides, the CDR3 is TGTGCCAGCAGCTTAGCGGTGTATGAAGCTTTCTTT. This sequence encodes CASSLAVYEAFF.

This clonotype has ten or more counts. This CDR3 reads CASSFLQETQYF. The CDR3 coding sequence is TGTGCCAGCAGTTTCCTCCAAGAGACCCAGTACTTC. This chain links TRBV12-3 or TRBV12-4 with TRBJ2-5; no clear D gene. Trimming left V 3 bases short and J 1 base short, with 3 bases between. The CDR3 runs 12 residues.

This clonotype was counted a few times. The gene calls are TRBV6-5 and TRBJ1-1; a weak D match, TRBD1 (5 bases). Trimming removed 6 bases at V and 4 bases at J, with 9 bases between. CDR3 size: 12 residues. The germline gives CDR1 MNHEY, CDR2 SVGAGI. The CDR3 reads CASRTTGTEAFF. CDR3 bases: TGTGCCAGCAGAACAACAGGCACTGAAGCTTTCTTT.

In its sample, this clonotype was seen once. The V gene is TRBV5-4, the J gene TRBJ2-7; 9 nucleotides agree with TRBD1. This CDR3 has 14 residues. The junction had 1 base not matched to a gene; V was cut back by 1 base and J by 2 bases. Germline CDR1 and CDR2: SGHNT and YYREEE (reference sequence). CDR3 nucleotides: TGTGCCAGCAGCTTGCGACAGGGGGCCTACGAGCAGTACTTC. Translation gives CASSLRQGAYEQYF.

The chain couples TRBV7-2 to TRBJ2-3; 10 bases fit TRBD2. The CDR3 is made up of 14 amino acids. Unmatched junction bases numbered 3, after V lost 5 bases and J lost 4 bases. The V gene's germline CDR1 is SGHTA and CDR2 FQGNSA. The CDR3 coding sequence is TGTGCCAGCAGCCCCGGGACTAGCGCAGATACGCAGTATTTT. This gives the protein CASSPGTSADTQYF.

The chain recombines TRBV7-9 with TRBJ1-1, with TRBD1 identical over 9 bases. The CDR3 is made up of 16 amino acids. The trim removed 0 bases at V and 2 bases at J, leaving 4 bases unmatched. CDR1 and CDR2 from the germline V gene are SEHNR and FQNEAQ (reference sequence). The chain's CDR3 is CASSLAGQGTNTEAFF. CDR3 in DNA: TGTGCCAGCAGCTTAGCCGGACAGGGGACCAACACTGAAGCTTTCTTT. Variable domain in full (rest from reference TRBV7-9 and TRBJ1-1): DTGVSQNPRHKITKRGQNVTFRCDPISEHNRLYWYRQTLGQGPEFLTYFQNEAQLEKSRLLSDRFSAERPKGSFSTLEIQRTEQGDSAMYLCASSLAGQGTNTEAFFGQGTRLTVV.

The V call is TRBV11-2, the J call TRBJ2-1; 14 nucleotides align to TRBD2. Trimming cost V 4 bases and J 2 bases; bases outside gene matches: 1. This CDR3 has 16 amino acids. Germline lookup yields CDR1 SGHAT and CDR2 FQNNGV. CDR3 sequence: CASSWGLAGAYNEQFF. CDR3 DNA sequence: TGTGCCAGCAGCTGGGGACTAGCGGGGGCCTACAATGAGCAGTTCTTC. Full variable domain (rest looked up from reference TRBV11-2 and TRBJ2-1): EAGVAQSPRYKIIEKRQSVAFWCNPISGHATLYWYQQILGQGPKLLIQFQNNGVVDDSQLPKDRFSAERLKGVDSTLKIQPAKLEDSAVYLCASSWGLAGAYNEQFFGPGTRLTVL.

Only a few counts were recorded for this clonotype. This chain connects TRBV6-6 to TRBJ1-1, with no clear D. Trimming pared 4 bases from V and 3 bases from J, leaving 9 bases between. Germline V gives CDR1 MNHNY, CDR2 SVGAGI (reference sequence). This CDR3 contains 13 residues. Here the CDR3 DNA reads TGTGCCAGCAGTTTCCCATGGTACACTGAAGCTTTCTTT. This sequence encodes CASSFPWYTEAFF.

The V and J genes are TRBV24-1 and TRBJ2-1; TRBD1 aligns across 7 bases. The CDR3 is 14 residues long. J gave up 10 bases and V 0 bases, and 5 bases lay outside the gene matches. Germline values: CDR1 KGHDR, CDR2 SFDVKD. Written as DNA, the CDR3 is TGTGCCACCAGTGATTTGCGGACAGGCAAGGAGCAGTTCTTC. As protein: CATSDLRTGKEQFF.

This clonotype came up a few times. V and J are TRBV2 and TRBJ1-5; D is unclear. Trimming took off 7 bases at V and 1 base at J, with 11 bases between the two ends. CDR3 length: 14 residues. Germline CDR1 and CDR2: SNHLY and FYNNEI. Here the CDR3 reads CASTPTNSNQPQHF. The DNA of the CDR3 is TGTGCCAGCACCCCGACGAACAGCAATCAGCCCCAGCATTTT.

The rearrangement joins TRBV23-1 to TRBJ1-5; D uncertain. Being an ORF, TRBV23-1 has a function that is uncertain. Trimming took off 2 bases at V and 12 bases at J, with 11 bases between the two ends. The CDR3 runs 12 residues. CDR3 sequence: CASSQAGPLQHF. Here the CDR3 DNA reads TGCGCCAGCAGTCAAGCAGGCCCGCTCCAGCATTTT.

This clonotype occurred a few times. The rearrangement links TRBV28 to TRBJ2-3; unclear D gene. Germline assignment: CDR1 MDHEN and CDR2 SYDVKM. The CDR3 consists of 13 residues. The V gene lost 3 bases and the J gene lost 2 bases, with 6 bases spanning the gap. The CDR3 loop reads CASSFFNTDTQYF. The CDR3 DNA follows: TGTGCCAGCAGTTTTTTCAACACAGATACGCAGTATTTT.

This chain links TRBV6-1 with TRBJ2-3; D is unresolved. Per the germline V gene, CDR1 is MNHNS and CDR2 is SASEGT. The CDR3 has 14 amino acids. The ends were cut back, 2 bases at V and 2 bases at J, with 8 bases in the middle. The DNA of the CDR3 is TGTGCCAGCAGTGAACCGGGCCACACAGATACGCAGTATTTT. It translates to CASSEPGHTDTQYF.

In DNA form, the CDR3 reads TGCGCCAGCAGCTCCGGACAGGGAGATGACATTCAGTACTTC. Residues: CASSSGQGDDIQYF. V and J are TRBV5-1 and TRBJ2-4; 8 nucleotides agree with TRBD1. The germline V gene encodes CDR1 SGHRS and CDR2 YFSETQ. Trimming removed 3 bases from V and 8 bases from J; junction bases left unmatched: 7. The CDR3 is 14 residues long.

The J gene is TRBJ1-6, the V gene TRBV15; 8 bases align to TRBD1. CDR1 is LNHNV and CDR2 is YYDKDF in the germline V gene (reference sequence). V lost 3 bases and J lost 8; bases outside the gene matches: 3. CDR3 length: 14 residues. The DNA of the CDR3 is TGTGCCACCAGCAGGGACAGGGTCGATTCACCCCTCCACTTT. This gives the protein CATSRDRVDSPLHF.

The chain has TRBV2 and TRBJ2-3; D call uncertain. Trimming pared 7 bases from V and 0 bases from J, leaving 11 bases between. CDR1 is SNHLY and CDR2 is FYNNEI in the germline V gene. The CDR3 runs to 14 residues. The CDR3 spells CASKAASSTDTQYF. The CDR3 nucleotides read TGTGCCAGCAAAGCAGCCAGCAGCACAGATACGCAGTATTTT.

The rearrangement links TRBV29-1 to TRBJ2-2; perhaps TRBD1 as D (6 bases). V gave up 1 base and J gave up 4 bases, with 16 bases separating them. The CDR3 has 16 residues. Germline lookup yields CDR1 SQVTM and CDR2 ANQGSEA. CDR3 sequence: CSVEGTGKRPTGELFF. In DNA form, the CDR3 reads TGCAGCGTTGAAGGCACAGGGAAGAGGCCCACCGGGGAGCTGTTTTTT.

This clonotype was seen only a few times. J is TRBJ1-2 and V is TRBV12-3 or TRBV12-4, with no clear D. This CDR3 is 13 amino acids long. Trimming shortened V by 6 bases and J by 4 bases, and 12 bases separated the two germline ends. CDR3 sequence reads: CASSRQIPYGYTF. The DNA for the CDR3 is TGTGCCAGCAGCCGCCAAATACCCTATGGCTACACCTTC.

The CDR3 region is CASSFYQGSTGELFF. The CDR3 nucleotides are TGTGCCAGCAGTTTTTATCAGGGGTCCACCGGGGAGCTGTTTTTT. The rearrangement joins TRBV12-3 or TRBV12-4 to TRBJ2-2; tentative D call: TRBD1 (6 bases). Trimming cost V 3 bases and J 4 bases, with 12 bases left between them. The CDR3 has 15 residues.

This clonotype was seen at least ten times. This chain uses TRBV5-4 with TRBJ2-7; possibly TRBD2 for D (6 bases). V lost 0 bases, J lost 7 bases, and 14 bases lay in between. Germline CDR1 reads SGHNT; CDR2 reads YYREEE (reference sequence). The CDR3 loop spans 14 amino acids. Here the CDR3 DNA reads TGTGCCAGCAGCTTGGGGGTCTCCGCGGGGGAGCAGTACTTC. It is translated as CASSLGVSAGEQYF.

J is TRBJ1-4 and V is TRBV2, with D unresolved. Germline CDR1 SNHLY, CDR2 FYNNEI. Between the trimmed V and J ends, which lost 0 bases and 2 bases, there was a span of 7 bases. The CDR3 loop spans 15 amino acids. The chain's CDR3 is CASSEAQATNEKLFF. In DNA form, the CDR3 reads TGTGCCAGCAGTGAAGCCCAGGCGACTAATGAAAAACTGTTTTTT.